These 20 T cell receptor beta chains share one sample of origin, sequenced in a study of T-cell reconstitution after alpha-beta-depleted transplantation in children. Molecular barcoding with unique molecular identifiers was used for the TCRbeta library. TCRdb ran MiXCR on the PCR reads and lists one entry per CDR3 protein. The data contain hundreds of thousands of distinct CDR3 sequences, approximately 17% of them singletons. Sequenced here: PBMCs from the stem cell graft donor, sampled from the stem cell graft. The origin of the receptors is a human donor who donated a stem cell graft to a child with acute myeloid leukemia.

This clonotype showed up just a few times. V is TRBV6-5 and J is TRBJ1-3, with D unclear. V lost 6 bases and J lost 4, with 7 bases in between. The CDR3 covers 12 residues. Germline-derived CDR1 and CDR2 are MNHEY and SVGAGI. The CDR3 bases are TGTGCCAGCAGGGACTACGGAAACACCATATATTTT. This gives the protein CASRDYGNTIYF.

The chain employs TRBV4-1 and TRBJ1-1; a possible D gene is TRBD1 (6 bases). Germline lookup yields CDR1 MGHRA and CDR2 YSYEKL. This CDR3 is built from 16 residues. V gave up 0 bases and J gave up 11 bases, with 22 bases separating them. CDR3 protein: CASSQDLFRRGTLAFF. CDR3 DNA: TGCGCCAGCAGCCAAGATTTATTTCGAAGGGGGACTTTGGCTTTCTTT.

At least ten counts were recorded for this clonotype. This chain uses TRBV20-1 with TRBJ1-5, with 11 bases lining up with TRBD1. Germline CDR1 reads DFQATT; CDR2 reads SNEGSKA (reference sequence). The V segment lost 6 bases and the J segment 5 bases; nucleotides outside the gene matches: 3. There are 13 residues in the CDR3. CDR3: CSAPGQGDQPQHF. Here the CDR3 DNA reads TGCAGTGCCCCGGGACAGGGGGATCAGCCCCAGCATTTT.

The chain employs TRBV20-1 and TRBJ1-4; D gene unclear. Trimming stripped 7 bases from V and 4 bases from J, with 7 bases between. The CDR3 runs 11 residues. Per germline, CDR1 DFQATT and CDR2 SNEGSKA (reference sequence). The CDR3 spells CSGKINEKLFF. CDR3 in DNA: TGCAGTGGAAAGATTAATGAAAAACTGTTTTTT.

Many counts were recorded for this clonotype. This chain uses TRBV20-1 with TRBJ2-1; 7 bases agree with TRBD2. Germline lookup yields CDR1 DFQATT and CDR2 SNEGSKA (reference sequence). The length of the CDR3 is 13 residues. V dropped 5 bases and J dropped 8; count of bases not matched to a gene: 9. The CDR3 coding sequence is TGCAGTGCTTCCTCTAGCGGCCCCTATGAGCAGTTCTTC. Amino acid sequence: CSASSSGPYEQFF.

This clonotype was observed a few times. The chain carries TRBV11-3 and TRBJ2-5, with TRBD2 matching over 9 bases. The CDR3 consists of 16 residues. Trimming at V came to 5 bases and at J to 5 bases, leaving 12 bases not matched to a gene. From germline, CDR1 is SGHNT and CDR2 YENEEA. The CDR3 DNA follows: TGTGCCAGCAGCCATCCTGAAGCGGGGGGCGGGGAGACCCAGTACTTC. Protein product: CASSHPEAGGGETQYF.

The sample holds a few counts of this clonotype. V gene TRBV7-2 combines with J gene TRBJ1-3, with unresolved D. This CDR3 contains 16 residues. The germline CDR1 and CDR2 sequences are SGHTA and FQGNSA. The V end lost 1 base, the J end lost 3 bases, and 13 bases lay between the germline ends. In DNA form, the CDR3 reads TGTGCCAGCAGCTTAGGCCGCAGCAACCTTGGAAACACCATATATTTT. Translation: CASSLGRSNLGNTIYF.

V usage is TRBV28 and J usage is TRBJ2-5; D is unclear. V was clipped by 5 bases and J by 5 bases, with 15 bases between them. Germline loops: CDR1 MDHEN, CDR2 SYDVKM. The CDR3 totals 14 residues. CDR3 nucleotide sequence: TGTGCCAGCAGTCGTTCTCTTGCTTGGGAGACCCAGTACTTC. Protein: CASSRSLAWETQYF.

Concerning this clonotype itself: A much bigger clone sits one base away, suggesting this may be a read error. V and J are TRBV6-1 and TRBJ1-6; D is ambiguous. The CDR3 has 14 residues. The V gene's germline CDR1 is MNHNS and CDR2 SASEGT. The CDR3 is CASRGPNYNSPLDF. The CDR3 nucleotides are TGTGCCAGCCGTGGACCGAACTATAATTCACCCCTCGACTTT.

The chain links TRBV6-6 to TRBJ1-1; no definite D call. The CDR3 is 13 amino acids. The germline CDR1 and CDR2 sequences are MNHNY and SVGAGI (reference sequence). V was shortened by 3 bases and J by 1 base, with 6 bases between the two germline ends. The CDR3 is CASSYAANTEAFF. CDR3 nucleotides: TGTGCCAGCAGTTATGCGGCGAACACTGAAGCTTTCTTT.

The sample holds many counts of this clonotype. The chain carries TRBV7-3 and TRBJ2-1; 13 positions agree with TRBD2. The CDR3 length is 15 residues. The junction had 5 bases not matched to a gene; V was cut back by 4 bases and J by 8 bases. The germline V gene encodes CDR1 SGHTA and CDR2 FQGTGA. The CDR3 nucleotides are TGTGCCAGCAGCTCGGGACTAGCGGGGAGGGATGAGCAGTTCTTC. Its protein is CASSSGLAGRDEQFF.

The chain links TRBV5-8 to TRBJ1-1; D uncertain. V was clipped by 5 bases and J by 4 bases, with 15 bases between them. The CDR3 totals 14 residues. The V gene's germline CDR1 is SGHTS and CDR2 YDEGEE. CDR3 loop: CASSSRIGGTEAFF. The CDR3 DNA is TGTGCCAGCAGTTCTAGAATCGGTGGCACTGAAGCTTTCTTT.

CDR3 region: CASSLALTGEETQYF. The CDR3 DNA reads TGTGCCAGCAGCTTAGCGCTAACAGGGGAAGAGACCCAGTACTTC. The gene calls are TRBV7-9 and TRBJ2-5, with TRBD1 matching over 7 bases. The CDR3 extends over 15 amino acids. Germline values: CDR1 SEHNR, CDR2 FQNEAQ (reference sequence). V lost 0 bases, J lost 3 bases, and 4 bases stayed unmatched. Full variable domain (rest looked up from reference TRBV7-9 and TRBJ2-5): DTGVSQNPRHKITKRGQNVTFRCDPISEHNRLYWYRQTLGQGPEFLTYFQNEAQLEKSRLLSDRFSAERPKGSFSTLEIQRTEQGDSAMYLCASSLALTGEETQYFGPGTRLLVL.

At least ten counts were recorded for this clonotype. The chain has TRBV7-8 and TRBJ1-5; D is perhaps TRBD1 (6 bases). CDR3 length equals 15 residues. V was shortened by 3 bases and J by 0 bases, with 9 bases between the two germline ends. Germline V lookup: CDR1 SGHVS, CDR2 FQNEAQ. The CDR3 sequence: CASSFYRDSNQPQHF. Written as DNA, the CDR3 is TGTGCCAGCAGCTTCTACAGGGATAGCAATCAGCCCCAGCATTTT.

Here the CDR3 DNA reads TGCAGCGTTGAAGGGGAATCGAACGGCTACACCTTC. Translating gives CSVEGESNGYTF. The chain links TRBV29-1 to TRBJ1-2; D not resolved. In germline, CDR1 is SQVTM, CDR2 ANQGSEA. This CDR3 region has 12 residues. V gave up 1 base and J gave up 8 bases, with 11 bases separating them.

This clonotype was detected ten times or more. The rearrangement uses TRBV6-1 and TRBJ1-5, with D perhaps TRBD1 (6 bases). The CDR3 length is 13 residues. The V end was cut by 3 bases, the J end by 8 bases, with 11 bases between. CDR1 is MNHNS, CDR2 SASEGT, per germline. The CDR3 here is CASSDGNREPQHF. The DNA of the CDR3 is TGTGCCAGCAGTGACGGAAACAGGGAGCCCCAGCATTTT.

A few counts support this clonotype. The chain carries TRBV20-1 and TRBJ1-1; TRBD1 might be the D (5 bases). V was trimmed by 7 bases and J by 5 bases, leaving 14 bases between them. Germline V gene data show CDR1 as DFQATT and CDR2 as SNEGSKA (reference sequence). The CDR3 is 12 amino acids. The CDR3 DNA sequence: TGCAGTGTCCCAGGGTCGGGGACTGAAGCTTTCTTT. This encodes CSVPGSGTEAFF.

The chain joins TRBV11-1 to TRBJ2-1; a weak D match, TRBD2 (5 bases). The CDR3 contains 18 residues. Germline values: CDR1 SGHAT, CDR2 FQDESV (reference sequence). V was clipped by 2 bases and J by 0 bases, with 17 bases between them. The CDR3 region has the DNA TGTGCCAGCAGCTTAAAGAATACTAGGGATAGCTCCTACAATGAGCAGTTCTTC. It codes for CASSLKNTRDSSYNEQFF.

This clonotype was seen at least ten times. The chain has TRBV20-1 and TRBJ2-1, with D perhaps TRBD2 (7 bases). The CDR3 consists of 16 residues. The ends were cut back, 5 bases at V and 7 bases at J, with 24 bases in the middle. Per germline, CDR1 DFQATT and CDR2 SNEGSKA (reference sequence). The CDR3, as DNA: TGCAGTGCTCACAAACCGGGGGGCCTGAATAAGAATGAGCAGTTCTTC. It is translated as CSAHKPGGLNKNEQFF.

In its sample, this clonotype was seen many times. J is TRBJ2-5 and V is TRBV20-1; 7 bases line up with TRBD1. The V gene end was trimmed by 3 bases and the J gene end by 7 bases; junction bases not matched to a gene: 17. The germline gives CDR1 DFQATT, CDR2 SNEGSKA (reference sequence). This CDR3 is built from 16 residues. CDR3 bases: TGCAGTGCTAGGGAACTTGGACAGGACGGAAGGGTGACCCAGTACTTC. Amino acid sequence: CSARELGQDGRVTQYF.